Below, one TCR beta chain is given with its context. What it recognizes is unknown. These data originate in a study of regulatory T cells in long-lasting Graves disease. Study-wide results and limits: Under persistent disease, TRBV28, TRBJ1-2 and TRBJ2-5 were used preferentially.

The sample's time point: persistent/refractory GD, antithyroid drugs over 5 years with positive TRAb. From RNA extracted from PBMCs, the TCR library was made. Arm-PCR of CDR3 regions with iRepertoire HTBI primers generated TCR beta libraries. Authors' methods: Overall, samples carried more than 55 TRBV and 14 TRBJ segments. In TCRdb, the multiplex PCR reads were re-called with MiXCR into one record per CDR3 protein. These V and J calls originate from TCRdb's pipeline instead of the authors' own analysis. This table has about 290,000 distinct CDR3 sequences, 22% appearing once. This CDR3 comprises 12 residues. The V gene's germline CDR1 is SEHNR and CDR2 FQNEAQ (reference sequence). V was pared by 1 base and J by 7 bases, with 5 bases between.

The chain uses TRBV7-9 and TRBJ1-5, with no clear D. This clonotype originated in a female donor with Graves disease. The sequencing used peripheral blood mononuclear cells (PBMCs), collected when the disease was refractory, from a patient treated with antithyroid drugs. The CDR3: CASSLDAQPQHF. The CDR3 DNA reads as TGTGCCAGCAGCTTAGATGCCCAGCCCCAGCATTTT.